These T cell receptor beta chains were read from a single sample in a study of T cells in Graves' hyperthyroidism and ophthalmopathy. Via MiXCR, TCRdb re-called the multiplex PCR reads, giving one row per CDR3 protein. The data contain approximately 100,000 distinct CDR3 sequences, approximately 48% of them singletons. What was sequenced was blood. The origin of the receptors is a man aged 35-49 years with Graves' hyperthyroidism. Both conserved end residues are part of each CDR3. D genes are given only for firm matches. Clone size is given for some rows only: seen once, a few or many times, or a class if the clone is expanded.

NA	TRBV9	NA	TRBJ2-3	CACSVDSGTDTQYF	NA
TRBD2	TRBV14	NA	TRBJ2-7	CASSPRLAGPYEQYF	TGTGCCAGCAGCCCAAGACTAGCGGGACCCTACGAGCAGTACTTC
NA	TRBV12-3/TRBV12-4	many	TRBJ1-1	CASTALGAEAFF	TGTGCCAGCACCGCCTTGGGCGCTGAAGCTTTCTTT
NA	TRBV3-1	NA	TRBJ2-3	CASSQGHGSSTDTQYF	TGTGCCAGCAGCCAAGGTCACGGGTCTAGCACAGATACGCAGTATTTT
NA	TRBV29-1	many	TRBJ2-5	CSAAWTAQETQYF	TGCAGCGCTGCTTGGACAGCTCAAGAGACCCAGTACTTC
TRBD1	TRBV7-1	few	TRBJ2-7	CASSSGQVEQYF	TGTGCCAGCAGCTCGGGACAGGTAGAGCAGTACTTC
NA	TRBV7-9	many	TRBJ1-6	CASSLVGGTLHF	TGTGCCAGCAGCTTAGTCGGGGGAACCCTCCACTTT
TRBD1	TRBV12-3/TRBV12-4	many	TRBJ1-6	CASSRRTGGSSPLHF	TGTGCCAGCAGTAGAAGGACAGGGGGAAGTTCACCCCTCCACTTT
NA	TRBV9	NA	TRBJ1-2	CASSVGGTNYGYTF	TGTGCCAGCAGCGTAGGTGGGACAAACTATGGCTACACCTTC
NA	TRBV15	many	TRBJ1-3	CATSGMAGNTIYF	TGTGCCACCAGTGGGATGGCTGGAAACACCATATATTTT
NA	TRBV9	NA	TRBJ1-2	CASSFGRDYGYTF	TGTGCCAGCAGCTTTGGCAGGGACTATGGCTACACCTTC
NA	TRBV4-1	many	TRBJ1-1	CASSPLDVGRGTEAFF	TGCGCCAGCAGCCCGCTCGATGTCGGGAGGGGCACTGAAGCTTTCTTT
TRBD1	TRBV28	few	TRBJ1-5	CASSFLGQGSNQPQHF	TGTGCCAGCAGTTTCTTGGGACAGGGAAGCAATCAGCCCCAGCATTTT
TRBD2	TRBV20-1	many	TRBJ2-3	CSARGTSGVTDTQYF	TGCAGTGCTAGGGGGACTAGCGGGGTCACAGATACGCAGTATTTT
NA	TRBV20-1	many	TRBJ2-1	CSARKGFREQFF	TGCAGTGCTAGAAAAGGCTTCAGGGAGCAGTTCTTC
NA	TRBV5-6	many	TRBJ2-2	CASSLIQNTGELFF	TGTGCCAGCAGCTTGATACAGAACACCGGGGAGCTGTTTTTT
TRBD1	TRBV5-8	NA	TRBJ1-6	CASKGQAVLGSPLHF	TGTGCCAGCAAGGGACAGGCAGTGTTGGGCTCACCCCTCCACTTT
NA	TRBV5-1	once	TRBJ2-5	CASSLGEETQYF	TGCGCCAGCAGCTTGGGGGAAGAGACCCAGTACTTC